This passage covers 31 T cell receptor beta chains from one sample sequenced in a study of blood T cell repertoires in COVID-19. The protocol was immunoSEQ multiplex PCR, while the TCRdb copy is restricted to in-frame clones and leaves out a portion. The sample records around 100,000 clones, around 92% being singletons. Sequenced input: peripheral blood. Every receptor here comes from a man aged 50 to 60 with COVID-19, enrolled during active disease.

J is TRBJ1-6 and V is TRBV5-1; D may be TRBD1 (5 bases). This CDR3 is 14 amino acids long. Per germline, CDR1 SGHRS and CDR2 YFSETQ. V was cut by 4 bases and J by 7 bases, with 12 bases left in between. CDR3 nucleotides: TGCGCCAGCAGCGATTTAGGGGTAAATTCACCCCTCCACTTT. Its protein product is CASSDLGVNSPLHF.

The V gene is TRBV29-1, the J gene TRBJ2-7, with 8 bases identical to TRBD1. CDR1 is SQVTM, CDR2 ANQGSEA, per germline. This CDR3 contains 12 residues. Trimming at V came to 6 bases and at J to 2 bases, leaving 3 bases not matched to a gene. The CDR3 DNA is TGCAGCGTGGGGACAGGAACCTACGAGCAGTACTTC. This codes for CSVGTGTYEQYF.

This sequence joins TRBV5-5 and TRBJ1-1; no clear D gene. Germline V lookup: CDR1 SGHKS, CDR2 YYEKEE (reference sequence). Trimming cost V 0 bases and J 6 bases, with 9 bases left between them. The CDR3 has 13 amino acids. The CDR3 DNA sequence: TGTGCCAGCAGCTTGGCTCGGACTTCTGAAGCTTTCTTT. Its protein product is CASSLARTSEAFF.

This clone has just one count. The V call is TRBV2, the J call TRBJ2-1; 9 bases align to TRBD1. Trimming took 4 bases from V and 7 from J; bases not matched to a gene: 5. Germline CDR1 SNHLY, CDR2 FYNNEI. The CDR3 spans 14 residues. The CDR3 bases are TGTGCCAGCAGTGCCGGGACAGGGATGAATGAGCAGTTCTTC. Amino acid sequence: CASSAGTGMNEQFF.

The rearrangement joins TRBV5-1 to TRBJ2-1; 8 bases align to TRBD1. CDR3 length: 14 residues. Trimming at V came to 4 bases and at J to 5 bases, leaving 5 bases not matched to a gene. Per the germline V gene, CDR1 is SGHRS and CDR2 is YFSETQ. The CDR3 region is CASSTRTGNNEQFF. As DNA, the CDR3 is TGCGCCAGCAGCACCCGGACAGGGAACAATGAGCAGTTCTTC.

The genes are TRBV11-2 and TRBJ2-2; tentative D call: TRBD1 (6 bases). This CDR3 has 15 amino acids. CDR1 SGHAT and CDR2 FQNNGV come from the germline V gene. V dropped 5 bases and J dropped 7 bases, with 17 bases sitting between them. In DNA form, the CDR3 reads TGTGCCAGCAGCCCAATTTTACAGGGTATCGGGGAGCTGTTTTTT. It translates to CASSPILQGIGELFF.

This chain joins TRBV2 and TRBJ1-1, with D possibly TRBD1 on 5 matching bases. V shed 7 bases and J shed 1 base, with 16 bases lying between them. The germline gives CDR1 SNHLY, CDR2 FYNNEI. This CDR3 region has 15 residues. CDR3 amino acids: CASITGPVGNTEAFF. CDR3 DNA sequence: TGTGCCAGCATCACAGGCCCGGTGGGGAACACTGAAGCTTTCTTT.

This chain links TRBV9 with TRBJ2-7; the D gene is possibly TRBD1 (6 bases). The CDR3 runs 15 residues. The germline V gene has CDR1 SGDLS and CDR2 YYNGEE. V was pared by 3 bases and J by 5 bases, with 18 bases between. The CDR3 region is CASSAHYRVSDEQYF. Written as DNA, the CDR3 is TGTGCCAGCAGCGCCCATTACAGGGTCTCGGACGAGCAGTACTTC.

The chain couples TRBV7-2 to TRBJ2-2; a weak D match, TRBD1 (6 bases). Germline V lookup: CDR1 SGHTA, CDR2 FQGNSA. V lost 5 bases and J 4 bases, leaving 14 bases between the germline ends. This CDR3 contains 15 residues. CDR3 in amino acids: CASSLLTGSTGELFF. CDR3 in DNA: TGTGCCAGCAGCCTACTCACAGGGAGCACCGGGGAGCTGTTTTTT.

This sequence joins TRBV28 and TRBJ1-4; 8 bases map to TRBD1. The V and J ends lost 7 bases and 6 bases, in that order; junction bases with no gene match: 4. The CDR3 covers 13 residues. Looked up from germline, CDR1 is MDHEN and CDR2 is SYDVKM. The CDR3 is CASNTGGHEKLFF. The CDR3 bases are TGTGCCAGCAATACAGGGGGGCATGAAAAACTGTTTTTT.

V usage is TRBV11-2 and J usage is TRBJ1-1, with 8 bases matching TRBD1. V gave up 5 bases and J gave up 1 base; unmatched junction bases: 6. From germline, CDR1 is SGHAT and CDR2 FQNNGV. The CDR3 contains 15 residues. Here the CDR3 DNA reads TGTGCCAGCAGCCGTCCCGGGACAGGGAACACTGAAGCTTTCTTT. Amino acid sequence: CASSRPGTGNTEAFF.

The CDR3 reads CAISDPWTGNTEAFF. The CDR3 DNA sequence: TGTGCCATCAGTGACCCTTGGACAGGGAACACTGAAGCTTTCTTT. The chain carries TRBV10-3 and TRBJ1-1, with 7 positions matching TRBD1. CDR1 is ENHRY, CDR2 SYGVKD, per germline. V was pared by 3 bases and J by 1 base, with 5 bases of the junction left unmatched. This CDR3 has 15 residues.

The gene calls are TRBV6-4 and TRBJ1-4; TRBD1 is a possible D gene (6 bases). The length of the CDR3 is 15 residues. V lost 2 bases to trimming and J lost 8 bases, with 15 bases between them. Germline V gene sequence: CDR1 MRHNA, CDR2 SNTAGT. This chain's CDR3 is CASSDTPGHTEKLFF. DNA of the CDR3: TGTGCCAGCAGTGACACGCCGGGACACACCGAAAAACTGTTTTTT.

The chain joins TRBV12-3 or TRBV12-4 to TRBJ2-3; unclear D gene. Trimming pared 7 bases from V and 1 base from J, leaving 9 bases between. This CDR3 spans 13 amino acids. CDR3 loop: CASTLFGTDTQYF. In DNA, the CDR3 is TGTGCCAGCACCCTCTTCGGCACAGATACGCAGTATTTT.

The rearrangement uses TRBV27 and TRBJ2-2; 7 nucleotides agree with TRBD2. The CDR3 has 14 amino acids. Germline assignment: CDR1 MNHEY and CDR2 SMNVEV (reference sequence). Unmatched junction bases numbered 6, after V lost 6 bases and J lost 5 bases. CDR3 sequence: CASSGGSRTGELFF. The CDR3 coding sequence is TGTGCCAGCAGCGGGGGGTCGAGGACCGGGGAGCTGTTTTTT.

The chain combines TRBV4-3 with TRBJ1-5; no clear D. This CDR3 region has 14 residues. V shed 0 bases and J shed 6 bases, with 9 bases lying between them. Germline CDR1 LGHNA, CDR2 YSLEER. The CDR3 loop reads CASSQDEGIQPQHF. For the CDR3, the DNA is TGCGCCAGCAGCCAAGATGAGGGAATTCAGCCCCAGCATTTT.

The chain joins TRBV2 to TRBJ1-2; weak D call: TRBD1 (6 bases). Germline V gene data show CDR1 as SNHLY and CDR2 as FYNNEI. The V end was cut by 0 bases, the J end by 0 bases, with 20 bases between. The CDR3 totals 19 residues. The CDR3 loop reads CASSEASSRQEPANYGYTF. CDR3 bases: TGTGCCAGCAGTGAAGCCTCGAGCAGACAGGAACCAGCTAACTATGGCTACACCTTC.

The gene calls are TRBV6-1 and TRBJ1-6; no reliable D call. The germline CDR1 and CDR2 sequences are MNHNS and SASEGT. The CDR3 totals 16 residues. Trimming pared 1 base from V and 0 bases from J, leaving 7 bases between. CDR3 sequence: CASSEEDYSYNSPLHF. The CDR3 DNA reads TGTGCCAGCAGTGAAGAGGACTACTCCTATAATTCACCCCTCCACTTT.

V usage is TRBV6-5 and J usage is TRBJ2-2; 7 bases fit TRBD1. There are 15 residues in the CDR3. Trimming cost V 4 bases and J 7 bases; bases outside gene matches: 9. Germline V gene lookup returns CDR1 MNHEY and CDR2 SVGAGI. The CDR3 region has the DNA TGTGCCAGCAGTTCCCGACAGGGCATTTTCGGGGAGCTGTTTTTT. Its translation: CASSSRQGIFGELFF.

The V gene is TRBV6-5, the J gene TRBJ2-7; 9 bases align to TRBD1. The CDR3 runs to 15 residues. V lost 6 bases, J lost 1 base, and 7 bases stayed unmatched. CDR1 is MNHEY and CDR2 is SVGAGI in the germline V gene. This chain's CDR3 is CASRLDRGVSYEQYF. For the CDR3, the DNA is TGTGCCAGCAGACTAGACAGGGGGGTTTCCTACGAGCAGTACTTC.

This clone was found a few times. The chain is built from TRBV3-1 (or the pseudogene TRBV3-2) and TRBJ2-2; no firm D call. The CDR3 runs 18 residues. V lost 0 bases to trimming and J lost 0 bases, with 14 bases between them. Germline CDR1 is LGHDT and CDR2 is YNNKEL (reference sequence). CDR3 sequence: CASSQDRIYSSNTGELFF. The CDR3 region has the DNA TGTGCCAGCAGCCAAGATCGGATTTACAGTTCGAACACCGGGGAGCTGTTTTTT.

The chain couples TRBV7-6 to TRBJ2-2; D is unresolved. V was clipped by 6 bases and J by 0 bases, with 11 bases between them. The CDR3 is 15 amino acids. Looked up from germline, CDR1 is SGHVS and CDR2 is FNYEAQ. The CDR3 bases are TGTGCCAGCAGACCAACCCAGACGAACACCGGGGAGCTGTTTTTT. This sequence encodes CASRPTQTNTGELFF.

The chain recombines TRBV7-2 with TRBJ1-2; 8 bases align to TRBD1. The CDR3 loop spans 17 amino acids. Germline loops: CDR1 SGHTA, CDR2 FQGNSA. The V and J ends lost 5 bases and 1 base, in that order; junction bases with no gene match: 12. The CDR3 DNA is TGTGCCAGCAGCCGGCGAGGTGGGACAGGACATAACTATGGCTACACCTTC. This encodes CASSRRGGTGHNYGYTF.

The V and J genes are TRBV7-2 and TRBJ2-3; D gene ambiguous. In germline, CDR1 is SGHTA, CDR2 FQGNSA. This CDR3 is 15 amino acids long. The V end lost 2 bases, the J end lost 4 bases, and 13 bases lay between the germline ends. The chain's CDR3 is CASSLRLEAADTQYF. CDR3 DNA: TGTGCCAGCAGCTTAAGGTTAGAGGCGGCAGATACGCAGTATTTT.

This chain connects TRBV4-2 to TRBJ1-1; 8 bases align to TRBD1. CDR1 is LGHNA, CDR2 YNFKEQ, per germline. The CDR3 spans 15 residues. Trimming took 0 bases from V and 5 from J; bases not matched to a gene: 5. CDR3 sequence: CASSQDDRGRTEAFF. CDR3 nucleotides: TGTGCCAGCAGCCAAGATGACAGGGGTAGGACTGAAGCTTTCTTT.

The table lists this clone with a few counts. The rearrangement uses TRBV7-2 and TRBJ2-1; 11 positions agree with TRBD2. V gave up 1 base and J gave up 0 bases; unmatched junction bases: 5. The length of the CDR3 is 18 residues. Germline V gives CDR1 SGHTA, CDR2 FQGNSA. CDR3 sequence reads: CASSLVASGGPSYNEQFF. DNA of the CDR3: TGTGCCAGCAGCTTAGTAGCTAGCGGGGGGCCCTCCTACAATGAGCAGTTCTTC.

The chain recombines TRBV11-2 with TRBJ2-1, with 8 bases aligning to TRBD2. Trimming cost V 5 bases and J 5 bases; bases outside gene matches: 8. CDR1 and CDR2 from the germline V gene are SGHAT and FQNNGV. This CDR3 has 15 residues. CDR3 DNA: TGTGCCAGCAGCCCGGGGGGGAGCGGAGACAATGAGCAGTTCTTC. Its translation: CASSPGGSGDNEQFF.

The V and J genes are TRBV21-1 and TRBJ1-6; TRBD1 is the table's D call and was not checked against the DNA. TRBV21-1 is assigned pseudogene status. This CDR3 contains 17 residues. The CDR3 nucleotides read TGTGCCAGCAGCGAAAAATCGGACAGGGATTATAATTCACCCCTCCACTTT. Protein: CASSEKSDRDYNSPLHF.

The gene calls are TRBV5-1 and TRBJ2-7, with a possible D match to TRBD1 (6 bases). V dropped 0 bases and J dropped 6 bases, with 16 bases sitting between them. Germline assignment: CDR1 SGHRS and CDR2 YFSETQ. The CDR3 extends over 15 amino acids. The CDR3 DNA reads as TGCGCCAGCAGCTTGGCCAATGGGGGCGCGTTCGAGCAGTACTTC. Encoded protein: CASSLANGGAFEQYF.

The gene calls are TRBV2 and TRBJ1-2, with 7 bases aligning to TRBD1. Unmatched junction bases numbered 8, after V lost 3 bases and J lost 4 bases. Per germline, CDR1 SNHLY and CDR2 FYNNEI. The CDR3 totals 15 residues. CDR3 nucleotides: TGTGCCAGCAGTGATGACGTCGGGACAGCCTATGGCTACACCTTC. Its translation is CASSDDVGTAYGYTF. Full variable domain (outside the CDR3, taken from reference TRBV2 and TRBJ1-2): EPEVTQTPSHQVTQMGQEVILRCVPISNHLYFYWYRQILGQKVEFLVSFYNNEISEKSEIFDDQFSVERPDGSNFTLKIRSTKLEDSAMYFCASSDDVGTAYGYTFGSGTRLTVV.

Here the CDR3 reads CAWSKGVGVGYTF. The CDR3 DNA reads TGTGCCTGGAGTAAGGGGGTAGGAGTGGGCTACACCTTC. The V call is TRBV30, the J call TRBJ1-2; D is possibly TRBD1 (6 bases). The CDR3 is 13 residues long. V gave up 2 bases and J gave up 8 bases, with 15 bases separating them. Germline CDR1 reads GTSNPN; CDR2 reads SVGIG (reference sequence). The complete variable domain, with remaining parts taken from reference TRBV30 and TRBJ1-2, reads SQTIHQWPATLVQPVGSPLSLECTVEGTSNPNLYWYRQAAGRGLQLLFYSVGIGQISSEVPQNLSASRPQDRQFILSSKKLLLSDSGFYLCAWSKGVGVGYTFGSGTRLTVV.